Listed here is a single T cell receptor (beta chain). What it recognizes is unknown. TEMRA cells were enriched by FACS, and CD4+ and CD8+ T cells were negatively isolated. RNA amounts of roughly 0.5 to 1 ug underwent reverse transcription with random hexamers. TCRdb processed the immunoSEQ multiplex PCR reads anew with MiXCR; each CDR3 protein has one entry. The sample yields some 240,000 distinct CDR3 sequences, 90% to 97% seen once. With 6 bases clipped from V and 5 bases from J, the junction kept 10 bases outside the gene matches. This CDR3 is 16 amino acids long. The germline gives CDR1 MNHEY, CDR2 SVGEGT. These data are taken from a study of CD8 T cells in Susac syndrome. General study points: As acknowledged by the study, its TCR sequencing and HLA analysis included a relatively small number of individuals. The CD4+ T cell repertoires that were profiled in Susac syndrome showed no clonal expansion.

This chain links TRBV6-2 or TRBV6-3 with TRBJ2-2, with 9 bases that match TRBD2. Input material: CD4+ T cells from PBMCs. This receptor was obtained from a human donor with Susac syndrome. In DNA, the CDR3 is TGTGCCAGCAGCCCCCCGGTGCTAGCGGGAACCGGGGAGCTGTTTTTT. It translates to CASSPPVLAGTGELFF.